This TCR beta chain derives from a study of blood T cell repertoires in COVID-19. The CDR3 is 16 residues long. CDR1 is SNHLY, CDR2 FYNNEI, per germline. Trimming removed 5 bases from V and 8 bases from J; junction bases left unmatched: 11. The table came from immunoSEQ multiplex PCR; TCRdb's copy has only in-frame clones and leaves some out. The table records about 140,000 clones, almost 85% of them present only once. Sequences were obtained from PBMCs or T cells enriched from blood (not recorded which). The source is a man in his forties with acute COVID-19. This chain uses TRBV2 with TRBJ2-3; 12 nucleotides line up with TRBD2. In DNA form, the CDR3 reads TGTGCCAGCAGTCGACTAGCGGGGGCTTCTCAGGGTACGCAGTATTTT. Protein sequence: CASSRLAGASQGTQYF.